Each of the 18 T cell receptor beta chains below was sequenced from the same sample in a study of blood T cell repertoires in COVID-19. Produced via immunoSEQ multiplex PCR; TCRdb's table is partial and in-frame only. In the table there are 310,000 or so clones, about nine tenths of which are singletons. The source material was PBMCs or T cells enriched from blood (not recorded which). The receptors come from a woman aged 18-35 years who had recovered from COVID-19.

The chain is built from TRBV4-2 and TRBJ1-6; D is unclear. CDR1 is LGHNA, CDR2 YNFKEQ, per germline. V dropped 2 bases and J dropped 9 bases, with 17 bases sitting between them. The CDR3 totals 16 residues. The CDR3 loop is CASSQMSTGLSSPLHF. The CDR3 DNA reads TGTGCCAGCAGCCAAATGTCAACGGGGTTGAGTTCACCCCTCCACTTT.

The chain is built from TRBV10-3 and TRBJ2-1, with 9 bases that match TRBD2. The CDR3 covers 14 residues. Germline lookup yields CDR1 ENHRY and CDR2 SYGVKD. V dropped 10 bases and J dropped 5; count of bases not matched to a gene: 9. CDR3 DNA sequence: TGTGCCACCCGTAGCGGGGGTGGTAACAATGAGCAGTTCTTC. Translating gives CATRSGGGNNEQFF.

The chain couples TRBV20-1 to TRBJ1-1, with D hard to call. The germline CDR1 and CDR2 sequences are DFQATT and SNEGSKA (reference sequence). V lost 5 bases to trimming and J lost 5 bases, with 9 bases between them. This CDR3 is 11 amino acids long. CDR3 region: CSAPGGTEAFF. Written as DNA, the CDR3 is TGCAGTGCTCCAGGAGGGACTGAAGCTTTCTTT.

The chain uses TRBV3-1 (or the pseudogene TRBV3-2) and TRBJ2-1, with 7 bases lining up with TRBD2. Germline CDR1 and CDR2: LGHDT and YNNKEL (reference sequence). V lost 4 bases, J lost 6 bases, and 3 bases stayed unmatched. The CDR3 sequence is 13 residues long. CDR3 sequence: CASSPTSVNEQFF. The CDR3 bases are TGTGCCAGCAGCCCCACTAGCGTCAATGAGCAGTTCTTC.

V and J are TRBV7-9 and TRBJ1-2, with D possibly matching TRBD1 (5 bases). CDR3 length: 15 amino acids. Trimming took off 1 base at V and 8 bases at J, with 17 bases between the two ends. Germline V gene lookup returns CDR1 SEHNR and CDR2 FQNEAQ (reference sequence). As DNA, the CDR3 is TGTGCCAGCAGCTTAGAGCGGGGACCTTACGGAGGCTACACCTTC. It codes for CASSLERGPYGGYTF.

This clone was seen once. The chain is built from TRBV7-6 and TRBJ1-4; TRBD1 matches at 9 bases. CDR1 is SGHVS and CDR2 is FNYEAQ in the germline V gene. V trimming: 5 bases; J trimming: 5 bases; junction bases outside the gene matches: 21. The CDR3 spans 20 residues. CDR3 sequence reads: CASSGDRGSLLGPPNEKLFF. The CDR3 bases are TGTGCCAGCAGCGGAGACAGGGGGTCTTTATTGGGACCCCCAAATGAAAAACTGTTTTTT.

The chain links TRBV30 to TRBJ2-7; 7 nucleotides agree with TRBD2. After removal of 2 bases from V and 2 bases from J, the junction contained 6 bases not matched to a gene. Germline CDR1 GTSNPN, CDR2 SVGIG (reference sequence). The length of the CDR3 is 14 residues. The chain's CDR3 is CAWSSGAGTYEQYF. Here the CDR3 DNA reads TGTGCCTGGAGTAGCGGGGCTGGGACCTACGAGCAGTACTTC.

V gene TRBV2 combines with J gene TRBJ1-1; TRBD1 is a possible D gene (5 bases). Germline CDR1 reads SNHLY; CDR2 reads FYNNEI. V gave up 6 bases and J gave up 0 bases, with 8 bases separating them. The CDR3 is 13 residues long. Written as DNA, the CDR3 is TGTGCCAGCAGCACAGGCCTGAACACTGAAGCTTTCTTT. As protein: CASSTGLNTEAFF.

This clone turned up a few times. CDR3 in DNA: TGTGCCAGCACCAGGACAGACTATGGCTACACCTTC. Protein product: CASTRTDYGYTF. The chain uses TRBV7-9 and TRBJ1-2, with TRBD1 as a possible D gene (6 bases). Germline V gene data show CDR1 as SEHNR and CDR2 as FQNEAQ (reference sequence). Trimming stripped 7 bases from V and 3 bases from J, with 9 bases between. There are 12 residues in the CDR3.

The CDR3 DNA follows: TGCGCCAGCACCCTGACAGGGGGGGACACTGAAGCTTTCTTT. It is translated as CASTLTGGDTEAFF. The V call is TRBV5-1, the J call TRBJ1-1, with TRBD1 identical over 9 bases. V shed 6 bases and J 3 bases; nucleotides not matched to a gene: 6. CDR3 length: 14 residues. CDR1 and CDR2 (germline): SGHRS, YFSETQ.

As concerns this clone: The sample carries other DNA sequences with the same CDR3. The chain links TRBV15 to TRBJ1-2, with unresolved D. Trimming took 8 bases from V and 4 from J, leaving 11 bases between them. CDR3 length equals 12 residues. CDR1 is LNHNV and CDR2 is YYDKDF in the germline V gene (reference sequence). The CDR3 reads CATGGPFYGYTF. CDR3 in DNA: TGTGCCACCGGCGGTCCTTTCTATGGCTACACCTTC.

This clone was seen more than once but under ten times. This chain uses TRBV11-1 with TRBJ1-3, with 9 bases lining up with TRBD1. The CDR3 is 13 amino acids. CDR1 is SGHAT, CDR2 FQDESV, per germline (reference sequence). Trimming removed 6 bases from V and 10 bases from J; junction bases left unmatched: 7. Here the CDR3 DNA reads TGTGCCAGCAGTCTCGGGACAGGGACGACCATATATTTT. Protein product: CASSLGTGTTIYF.

This chain connects TRBV19 to TRBJ1-5; D perhaps matches TRBD1 (6 bases). Trimming stripped 3 bases from V and 2 bases from J, with 14 bases between. The CDR3 covers 16 residues. CDR1 LNHDA and CDR2 SQIVND come from the germline V gene (reference sequence). The CDR3: CASSISGAPGNQPQHF. The CDR3 region has the DNA TGTGCCAGTAGTATTTCAGGGGCCCCGGGCAATCAGCCCCAGCATTTT. Drawing the rest from reference TRBV19 and TRBJ1-5, the complete variable domain is DGGITQSPKYLFRKEGQNVTLSCEQNLNHDAMYWYRQDPGQGLRLIYYSQIVNDFQKGDIAEGYSVSREKKESFPLTVTSAQKNPTAFYLCASSISGAPGNQPQHFGDGTRLSIL.

The chain carries TRBV7-9 and TRBJ2-7; TRBD1 matches 10 bases. Germline V gives CDR1 SEHNR, CDR2 FQNEAQ (reference sequence). The CDR3 spans 15 residues. J lost 2 bases, V lost 5 bases, and 6 bases had no gene match. The DNA of the CDR3 is TGTGCCAGCAGCACAGAGGGGACAGGGGCCTACGAGCAGTACTTC. Amino acids: CASSTEGTGAYEQYF. The full variable domain, completed using reference TRBV7-9 and TRBJ2-7, is DTGVSQNPRHKITKRGQNVTFRCDPISEHNRLYWYRQTLGQGPEFLTYFQNEAQLEKSRLLSDRFSAERPKGSFSTLEIQRTEQGDSAMYLCASSTEGTGAYEQYFGPGTRLTVT.

The genes are TRBV21-1 and TRBJ2-3; the table's TRBD1 call for D was not verified on the DNA. TRBV21-1 is flagged as a pseudogene. The CDR3 loop spans 19 amino acids. As DNA, the CDR3 is TGTGCCAGCAGCAAGGCGAAGGGGCCCGACAGGGGGGGATCAGATACGCAGTATTTT. Its translation: CASSKAKGPDRGGSDTQYF.

This sequence joins TRBV9 and TRBJ2-7; TRBD2 matches at 7 bases. Per the germline V gene, CDR1 is SGDLS and CDR2 is YYNGEE. J was trimmed by 12 bases and V by 3 bases; bases with no gene match: 6. The CDR3 totals 11 residues. In DNA, the CDR3 is TGTGCCAGCAGCGGGGAGGGACTATTGTACTTC. It encodes CASSGEGLLYF. Using reference TRBV9 and TRBJ2-7 for the parts outside the CDR3, the full variable domain is DSGVTQTPKHLITATGQRVTLRCSPRSGDLSVYWYQQSLDQGLQFLIQYYNGEERAKGNILERFSAQQFPDLHSELNLSSLELGDSALYFCASSGEGLLYFGPGTRLTVT.

Written as DNA, the CDR3 is TGTGCCAGCAGTCCGGGACAGGGCTATGGCTACACCTTC. Amino acid sequence: CASSPGQGYGYTF. The chain carries TRBV27 and TRBJ1-2; 9 positions match TRBD1. The CDR3 runs 13 residues. Trimming cost V 5 bases and J 4 bases; bases outside gene matches: 2. Per germline, CDR1 MNHEY and CDR2 SMNVEV (reference sequence).

The J gene is TRBJ1-5, the V gene TRBV30; D is undetermined. The germline V and J ends were trimmed by 7 bases and 2 bases, with 12 bases remaining between them. This CDR3 comprises 13 residues. Germline CDR1 reads GTSNPN; CDR2 reads SVGIG (reference sequence). CDR3 in amino acids: CASTNGGNQPQHF. In DNA, the CDR3 is TGTGCCTCGACGAACGGGGGCAATCAGCCCCAGCATTTT.